These 32 T cell receptor beta chains originate from one sample sequenced in a study of response to subunit inactivated influenza vaccine. TCRdb reprocessed the RT-PCR reads via MiXCR and lists one record per CDR3 protein. The sample holds approximately 520,000 distinct CDR3 sequences, 16% seen once. The source was CD4+ T cells sorted from PBMCs, collected about 23 months after vaccination. The source is a man aged 45 to 75 who received an inactivated influenza vaccine.

This clonotype was seen a few times. This chain links TRBV12-3 or TRBV12-4 with TRBJ1-5, with D perhaps matching TRBD1 (5 bases). The germline V and J ends were trimmed by 5 bases and 1 base, with 9 bases remaining between them. The CDR3 is made up of 14 amino acids. Here the CDR3 reads CASSAEGSNQPQHF. CDR3 bases: TGTGCCAGCAGTGCCGAGGGGAGCAATCAGCCCCAGCATTTT.

This clonotype was seen at least ten times. The chain carries TRBV4-2 and TRBJ1-1; 10 bases are shared with TRBD1. The CDR3 is 18 residues long. The V gene's germline CDR1 is LGHNA and CDR2 YNFKEQ. V lost 1 base, J lost 1 base, and 9 bases stayed unmatched. The CDR3 DNA reads as TGTGCCAGCAGCCAAGGCCCGGGACAGGGGATCCAGAACACTGAAGCTTTCTTT. Translation gives CASSQGPGQGIQNTEAFF.

V usage is TRBV9 and J usage is TRBJ1-6, with D unclear. Germline V gene lookup returns CDR1 SGDLS and CDR2 YYNGEE. CDR3 length: 14 residues. V gave up 0 bases and J gave up 8 bases, with 9 bases separating them. In DNA form, the CDR3 reads TGTGCCAGCAGCGTAGGGGCTCGCGATTCACCCCTCCACTTT. Residues: CASSVGARDSPLHF.

This chain connects TRBV3-1 to TRBJ2-1; TRBD2 matches at 9 bases. V shed 3 bases and J 6 bases; nucleotides not matched to a gene: 15. CDR1 and CDR2 from the germline V gene are LGHDT and YNNKEL (reference sequence). CDR3 length equals 18 residues. CDR3: CASSHIILTSGVVNEQFF. The DNA for the CDR3 is TGTGCCAGCAGCCACATCATACTGACTAGCGGAGTTGTCAATGAGCAGTTCTTC.

This rearrangement joins TRBV27 to TRBJ1-2, with 8 positions matching TRBD1. With V trimmed by 6 bases and J by 4 bases, 4 bases remained unmatched. CDR3 length equals 13 residues. Germline V gene data show CDR1 as MNHEY and CDR2 as SMNVEV (reference sequence). This CDR3 reads CASSHGQGYGYTF. As DNA, the CDR3 is TGTGCCAGCAGCCATGGACAGGGCTATGGCTACACCTTC.

This clonotype was found many times. The V and J genes are TRBV6-1 and TRBJ1-2, with 9 bases aligning to TRBD1. V trimming: 6 bases; J trimming: 6 bases; junction bases outside the gene matches: 11. The length of the CDR3 is 15 residues. The germline V gene has CDR1 MNHNS and CDR2 SASEGT. The CDR3 spells CASSSDRGAHDGYTF. CDR3 DNA sequence: TGTGCCAGCAGCTCCGACAGGGGGGCGCATGATGGCTACACCTTC.

The chain recombines TRBV29-1 with TRBJ2-7; 7 bases are shared with TRBD2. Looked up from germline, CDR1 is SQVTM and CDR2 is ANQGSEA. Trimming removed 6 bases from V and 0 bases from J; junction bases left unmatched: 8. There are 14 residues in the CDR3. The CDR3 loop reads CSVPTSCNSYEQYF. CDR3 DNA sequence: TGCAGCGTCCCGACTAGCTGCAACTCCTACGAGCAGTACTTC.

This clonotype was recorded a few times. V usage is TRBV18 and J usage is TRBJ1-1; a possible D gene is TRBD1 (5 bases). V dropped 0 bases and J dropped 5 bases, with 13 bases sitting between them. Looked up from germline, CDR1 is KGHSH and CDR2 is LQKENI. This CDR3 is 15 amino acids long. The CDR3 coding sequence is TGTGCCAGCTCACCACCCTTGGGGGGACGGACTGAAGCTTTCTTT. Its protein is CASSPPLGGRTEAFF.

This chain uses TRBV10-3 with TRBJ2-7, with 9 bases aligning to TRBD2. V gave up 4 bases and J gave up 3 bases; unmatched junction bases: 13. This CDR3 has 17 amino acids. Germline loops: CDR1 ENHRY, CDR2 SYGVKD. CDR3: CAISGGRKAGGVYEQYF. DNA for the CDR3: TGTGCCATCAGTGGGGGGAGAAAAGCGGGGGGCGTCTACGAGCAGTACTTC.

The V call is TRBV12-3 or TRBV12-4, the J call TRBJ2-7; perhaps TRBD2 as D (5 bases). Trimming removed 1 base from V and 2 bases from J, with 9 bases in between. The CDR3 loop spans 14 amino acids. The CDR3 DNA sequence: TGTGCCAGCAGTTTAGGGCCGGGGACCTACGAGCAGTACTTC. The encoded protein is CASSLGPGTYEQYF.

This chain links TRBV3-1 with TRBJ2-7; D is unresolved. The V gene lost 0 bases and the J gene lost 7 bases, with 19 bases spanning the gap. The CDR3 length is 16 residues. The germline gives CDR1 LGHDT, CDR2 YNNKEL (reference sequence). CDR3 sequence (DNA): TGTGCCAGCAGCCAAGATCGACGGGTATTCCACGGGGAGCAGTACTTC. Protein product: CASSQDRRVFHGEQYF.

In its sample, this clonotype was seen a few times. DNA for the CDR3: TGCGCCAGCAGCCCAATTGACAGGGGAAGCTACGAGCAGTACTTC. Translating gives CASSPIDRGSYEQYF. The chain uses TRBV5-1 and TRBJ2-7; TRBD1 agrees at 8 bases. This CDR3 is built from 15 residues. V trimming: 4 bases; J trimming: 3 bases; junction bases outside the gene matches: 9. The germline gives CDR1 SGHRS, CDR2 YFSETQ. The variable domain in full, completed from reference TRBV5-1 and TRBJ2-7, reads KAGVTQTPRYLIKTRGQQVTLSCSPISGHRSVSWYQQTPGQGLQFLFEYFSETQRNKGNFPGRFSGRQFSNSRSEMNVSTLELGDSALYLCASSPIDRGSYEQYFGPGTRLTVT.

This clonotype has a handful of counts. This rearrangement joins TRBV6-1 to TRBJ2-7; 13 nucleotides match TRBD2. The CDR3 contains 14 residues. Germline V lookup: CDR1 MNHNS, CDR2 SASEGT. The V and J ends lost 11 bases and 2 bases, in that order; junction bases with no gene match: 6. This chain's CDR3 is CARMTSGGTYEQYF. The CDR3 bases are TGTGCCCGTATGACTAGCGGGGGGACCTACGAGCAGTACTTC.

This rearrangement joins TRBV20-1 to TRBJ2-3; 13 bases fit TRBD2. The CDR3 length is 16 residues. Germline V lookup: CDR1 DFQATT, CDR2 SNEGSKA (reference sequence). The V segment lost 3 bases and the J segment 4 bases; nucleotides outside the gene matches: 7. Here the CDR3 reads CSASIGTSGNADTQYF. The CDR3 DNA follows: TGCAGTGCTAGTATCGGGACTAGCGGGAATGCAGATACGCAGTATTTT.

This clonotype has ten or more counts. The chain employs TRBV5-1 and TRBJ2-2; possible D gene TRBD2, 5 bases. The germline V gene encodes CDR1 SGHRS and CDR2 YFSETQ. The CDR3 has 16 residues. V lost 0 bases and J lost 1, with 10 bases in between. The CDR3 spells CASSLESGGNTGELFF. CDR3 bases: TGCGCCAGCAGCTTGGAGTCAGGAGGGAACACCGGGGAGCTGTTTTTT.

The V call is TRBV15, the J call TRBJ2-1; no definite D call. The CDR3 loop spans 12 amino acids. The V and J ends lost 5 bases and 4 bases respectively, with 6 bases between them. Germline CDR1 and CDR2: LNHNV and YYDKDF (reference sequence). CDR3 protein: CATSVGYNEQFF. In DNA, the CDR3 is TGTGCCACCAGCGTCGGGTACAATGAGCAGTTCTTC.

This clonotype came up many times. The chain carries TRBV12-3 or TRBV12-4 and TRBJ1-5; D gene unclear. Trimming took off 8 bases at V and 2 bases at J, with 10 bases between the two ends. The CDR3 runs to 13 residues. CDR3 coding DNA: TGTGCCAGCGGGCCAACGCGCAATCAGCCCCAGCATTTT. It yields the protein CASGPTRNQPQHF.

In its sample, this clonotype was seen a few times. The chain recombines TRBV4-3 with TRBJ1-5; no clear D. Germline V lookup: CDR1 LGHNA, CDR2 YSLEER. The CDR3 extends over 13 amino acids. Trimming shortened V by 0 bases and J by 4 bases, and 4 bases separated the two germline ends. CDR3 amino acids: CASSQDVNQPQHF. The CDR3 bases are TGCGCCAGCAGCCAAGATGTAAATCAGCCCCAGCATTTT.

This rearrangement joins TRBV7-2 to TRBJ1-6; D not certain. Between the trimmed V and J ends, which lost 4 bases and 7 bases, there was a span of 11 bases. From germline, CDR1 is SGHTA and CDR2 FQGNSA. The CDR3 has 14 amino acids. The CDR3 sequence is CASSYPGGNSPLHF. The CDR3 DNA reads as TGTGCCAGCAGCTATCCAGGTGGGAATTCACCCCTCCACTTT. Supplemented by reference TRBV7-2 and TRBJ1-6, the full variable domain reads GAGVSQSPSNKVTEKGKDVELRCDPISGHTALYWYRQSLGQGLEFLIYFQGNSAPDKSGLPSDRFSAERTGGSVSTLTIQRTQQEDSAVYLCASSYPGGNSPLHFGNGTRLTVT.

This clonotype has more than one count but fewer than ten. This chain uses TRBV20-1 with TRBJ2-7, with TRBD1 matching 7 bases. Germline V gene sequence: CDR1 DFQATT, CDR2 SNEGSKA (reference sequence). The V segment lost 4 bases and the J segment 2 bases; nucleotides outside the gene matches: 8. The CDR3 covers 14 residues. CDR3 DNA: TGCAGTGCTACTCCGGACAGGCCAACCTACGAGCAGTACTTC. This gives the protein CSATPDRPTYEQYF.

The chain couples TRBV14 to TRBJ2-3; D gene unclear. The CDR3 covers 15 residues. The germline V gene encodes CDR1 SGHDN and CDR2 FVKESK. The V end lost 0 bases, the J end lost 2 bases, and 9 bases lay between the germline ends. CDR3 sequence: CASSQDWQDTDTQYF. The CDR3 nucleotides read TGTGCCAGCAGCCAAGATTGGCAGGACACAGATACGCAGTATTTT.

This chain connects TRBV6-1 to TRBJ2-7; 9 bases are a match to TRBD2. Germline loops: CDR1 MNHNS, CDR2 SASEGT. The CDR3 is 15 residues long. V lost 4 bases to trimming and J lost 0 bases; unmatched junction nucleotides: 4. The CDR3 loop reads CASSAGTSNSYEQYF. DNA for the CDR3: TGTGCCAGCAGTGCCGGGACTAGCAACTCCTACGAGCAGTACTTC.

This clonotype was seen a handful of times. CDR3 in amino acids: CASSPLGEGLEQFF. The CDR3 DNA reads TGTGCCAGCAGCCCGCTGGGGGAGGGTCTTGAGCAGTTCTTC. The chain is built from TRBV11-2 and TRBJ2-1; 7 bases agree with TRBD2. Germline CDR1 is SGHAT and CDR2 is FQNNGV. V dropped 5 bases and J dropped 9; count of bases not matched to a gene: 10. The CDR3 contains 14 residues. Full variable domain (outside the CDR3, taken from reference TRBV11-2 and TRBJ2-1): EAGVAQSPRYKIIEKRQSVAFWCNPISGHATLYWYQQILGQGPKLLIQFQNNGVVDDSQLPKDRFSAERLKGVDSTLKIQPAKLEDSAVYLCASSPLGEGLEQFFGPGTRLTVL.

The V and J genes are TRBV20-1 and TRBJ2-7; D is unresolved. The CDR3 contains 13 residues. Germline V gene data show CDR1 as DFQATT and CDR2 as SNEGSKA (reference sequence). V was pared by 3 bases and J by 4 bases, with 13 bases between. The DNA for the CDR3 is TGCAGTGCTAGGAAAGCAGAGAGTTACGAGCAGTACTTC. Translated, it gives CSARKAESYEQYF.

The V gene is TRBV5-1, the J gene TRBJ2-1; maybe TRBD2 (6 bases). Per germline, CDR1 SGHRS and CDR2 YFSETQ. The V gene lost 0 bases and the J gene lost 4 bases, with 14 bases spanning the gap. The CDR3 is made up of 16 amino acids. CDR3 coding DNA: TGCGCCAGCAGCTTGGGCTTCGGGGGTGCTTACAATGAGCAGTTCTTC. Its translation is CASSLGFGGAYNEQFF.

This clonotype was seen more than once but under ten times. This chain links TRBV6-1 with TRBJ2-1, with D possibly being TRBD1 or TRBD2 (6 bases each). Trimming shortened V by 7 bases and J by 5 bases, and 15 bases separated the two germline ends. The CDR3 consists of 14 residues. Germline CDR1 reads MNHNS; CDR2 reads SASEGT. The CDR3 is CASTTGATNNEQFF. CDR3 nucleotides: TGTGCCAGCACGACGGGGGCTACCAACAATGAGCAGTTCTTC.

This clonotype turned up a few times. The chain combines TRBV20-1 with TRBJ1-5; a weak D match, TRBD1 (6 bases). V was trimmed by 2 bases and J by 3 bases, leaving 8 bases between them. Germline CDR1 is DFQATT and CDR2 is SNEGSKA (reference sequence). This CDR3 is 13 amino acids long. This CDR3 is CSARRTVNQPQHF. CDR3 DNA: TGCAGTGCTAGAAGGACAGTCAATCAGCCCCAGCATTTT.

This clonotype was seen a handful of times. The chain carries TRBV20-1 and TRBJ2-7; 7 bases line up with TRBD1. The CDR3 sequence is 13 residues long. Germline assignment: CDR1 DFQATT and CDR2 SNEGSKA (reference sequence). V lost 6 bases to trimming and J lost 2 bases; unmatched junction nucleotides: 7. For the CDR3, the DNA is TGCAGTGCGGGTGGACAGGCGACCTACGAGCAGTACTTC. Protein sequence: CSAGGQATYEQYF.

This rearrangement joins TRBV20-1 to TRBJ2-1; 7 bases map to TRBD2. The CDR3 spans 14 residues. Germline trimming cut 6 bases from V and 0 bases from J; bases unmatched to any gene: 5. Looked up from germline, CDR1 is DFQATT and CDR2 is SNEGSKA (reference sequence). Written as DNA, the CDR3 is TGCAGTGCAGCCCCTAGCGGCTCCTACAATGAGCAGTTCTTC. Protein: CSAAPSGSYNEQFF.

This clonotype was seen a handful of times. The chain joins TRBV3-1 to TRBJ2-3, with D perhaps given as TRBD1 or TRBD2 (5 bases each). CDR1 is LGHDT, CDR2 YNNKEL, per germline (reference sequence). Trimming shortened V by 4 bases and J by 2 bases, and 10 bases separated the two germline ends. There are 14 residues in the CDR3. The CDR3 is CASSPGPHTDTQYF. In DNA form, the CDR3 reads TGTGCCAGCAGCCCGGGACCCCACACAGATACGCAGTATTTT.

The chain recombines TRBV3-1 with TRBJ1-2; no reliable D call. This CDR3 is built from 14 residues. Trimming took off 0 bases at V and 2 bases at J, with 7 bases between the two ends. Looked up from germline, CDR1 is LGHDT and CDR2 is YNNKEL (reference sequence). CDR3 in amino acids: CASSQESFNYGYTF. CDR3 in DNA: TGTGCCAGCAGCCAAGAAAGCTTCAACTATGGCTACACCTTC. Full variable domain (remainder filled in from reference TRBV3-1 and TRBJ1-2): DTAVSQTPKYLVTQMGNDKSIKCEQNLGHDTMYWYKQDSKKFLKIMFSYNNKELIINETVPNRFSPKSPDKAHLNLHINSLELGDSAVYFCASSQESFNYGYTFGSGTRLTVV.

In its sample, this clonotype was seen a few times. This sequence joins TRBV7-3 and TRBJ2-3; D not resolved. CDR3 length: 13 amino acids. Trimming took off 2 bases at V and 2 bases at J, with 5 bases between the two ends. Germline values: CDR1 SGHTA, CDR2 FQGTGA. CDR3 residues: CASSLAFTDTQYF. Written as DNA, the CDR3 is TGTGCCAGCAGCTTAGCCTTCACAGATACGCAGTATTTT.